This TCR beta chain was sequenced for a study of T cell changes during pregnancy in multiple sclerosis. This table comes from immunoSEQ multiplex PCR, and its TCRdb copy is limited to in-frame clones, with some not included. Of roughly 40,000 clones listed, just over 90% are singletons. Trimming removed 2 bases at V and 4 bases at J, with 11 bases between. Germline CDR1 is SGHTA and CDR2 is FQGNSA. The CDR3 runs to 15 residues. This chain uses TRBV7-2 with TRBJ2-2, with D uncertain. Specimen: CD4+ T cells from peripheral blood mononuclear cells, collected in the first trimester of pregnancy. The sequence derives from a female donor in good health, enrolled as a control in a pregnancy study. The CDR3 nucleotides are TGTGCCAGCAGCTTACGTCAGGCTGCCACCGGGGAGCTGTTTTTT. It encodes CASSLRQAATGELFF.